This T cell receptor (beta chain) comes out of a study of blood T cell repertoires in COVID-19. For the study at large: Samples came from the United States, Italy and Spain, spanning acute and convalescent COVID-19. The cDNA or gDNA used as material had been derived from T cells, B-cell-depleted T cells, or PBMCs.

Original methodology: The assay estimated nucleated cells by amplifying reference gene primers. Only in-frame clones appear in the TCRdb table, and some are missing; sequencing was by immunoSEQ multiplex PCR. V and J calls and clone size come straight from that table; D and trimming were deduced from the DNA. Of some 140,000 clones in the sample, 80% to 85% were seen once. The sequence was obtained from a man between 60 and 70 years old with acute or convalescent COVID-19. Sequenced sample: peripheral blood.

In DNA form, the CDR3 reads TGTGCCAGCAGCCAAGAGCTAGCGGGGGGCCTAAACAATGAGCAGTTCTTC. It is translated as CASSQELAGGLNNEQFF. The chain uses TRBV3-1 (or the pseudogene TRBV3-2) and TRBJ2-1; 11 bases fit TRBD2. The CDR3 is 17 amino acids. CDR1 and CDR2 (germline): LGHDT, YNNKEL (reference sequence). J lost 5 bases, V lost 0 bases, and 6 bases had no gene match.